This is a list of T cell receptor beta chains from one sample in a study of blood T cell repertoires in COVID-19. The data were produced by immunoSEQ multiplex PCR, yet TCRdb's version contains in-frame clones alone and is incomplete. There are more than 350,000 clones in the sample; 80% to 90% occur only once, and around 10% lies in the top ten. Sequencing used PBMCs or T cells enriched from blood (not recorded which). Source of these receptors: a woman aged 45-65 years who had recovered from COVID-19. CDR3s include the opening cysteine and the closing phenylalanine or tryptophan. D genes are given only for firm matches. Clone size is shown for a subset of rows, as once, few, many or a class of expanded clone.

.	.	TRBV6-5	TRBJ1-1	TGTGCCAGCAGTTCCCCCGGCGGGTCGGGCACTGAAGCTTTCTTT	CASSSPGGSGTEAFF
.	TRBD1	TRBV4-3	TRBJ1-1	TGCGCCAGCAGCCGGAGGCAGGGGGGCACTGAAGCTTTCTTT	CASSRRQGGTEAFF
.	.	TRBV2	TRBJ1-4	TGTGCCAGCAGCCGAACGGGAGAAAAACTGTTTTTT	CASSRTGEKLFF
.	TRBD1	TRBV15	TRBJ2-7	TGTGCCACCAGCAGGGGCTCTCTCCGGGACAGGGATAGCGAGCAGTACTTC	CATSRGSLRDRDSEQYF
.	TRBD1	TRBV3-1/TRBV3-2	TRBJ1-1	TGTGCCAGCTCAAGTCGGTTATCTCCAACAGGGGGCACTGAAGCTTTCTTT	CASSSRLSPTGGTEAFF
.	.	TRBV29-1	TRBJ1-5	TGCAGCGTTGCCAAGACAAAGGCCAATCAGCCCCAGCATTTT	CSVAKTKANQPQHF
.	.	TRBV30	TRBJ1-4	TGTGCCTCCCCCTCCCGGGACTTAAATGAAAAACTGTTTTTT	CASPSRDLNEKLFF
.	TRBD2	TRBV25-1	TRBJ2-2	TGTGCCAGCAGTGATGCTAGCGGGGTCACCGGGGAGCTGTTTTTT	CASSDASGVTGELFF
once	TRBD1	TRBV3-1/TRBV3-2	TRBJ2-7	TGTGCCAGCAGTTATACAGGGGGCGGTTTCTCCTACGAGCAGTACTTC	CASSYTGGGFSYEQYF
.	.	TRBV5-8	TRBJ2-7	TGTGCCAACGGGGTAAGATCCTCCTACGAGCAGTACTTC	CANGVRSSYEQYF
.	.	TRBV5-1	TRBJ2-5	TGCGCCAGCTTTATACAGAGCCAAGAGACCCAGTACTTC	CASFIQSQETQYF
.	TRBD1	TRBV6-2/TRBV6-3	TRBJ2-2	TGTGCCAGCAGTTACACCGGGACAGGGTGGAAGTCCGGGGAGCTGTTTTTT	CASSYTGTGWKSGELFF
.	TRBD2	TRBV5-4	TRBJ2-5	TGTGCCAGCAGCTTAGCGGGGGAACAAGAGACCCAGTACTTC	CASSLAGEQETQYF
.	TRBD1	TRBV2	TRBJ1-5	TGTGCCAGCAGTCTGGGACAGATCGGCAATCAGCCCCAGCATTTT	CASSLGQIGNQPQHF
.	.	TRBV15	TRBJ2-2	TGTGCCACCAGCAGAGATTCGGGAACCGGGGAGCTGTTTTTT	CATSRDSGTGELFF
.	.	TRBV19	TRBJ1-6	TGTGCCAGTAGTATGACAGGTGTCGGGTCACCCCTCCACTTT	CASSMTGVGSPLHF
.	.	TRBV4-2	TRBJ1-2	TGTGCCAGCAGCCAAGATCCCGAACAGCGGATCTATGGCTACACCTTC	CASSQDPEQRIYGYTF
once	.	TRBV12-3/TRBV12-4	TRBJ1-1	TGTGCCAGCCAGCGGAGGAATGCGGCTTTCTTT	CASQRRNAAFF
.	.	TRBV5-1	TRBJ2-1	TGCGCCAGCAGCCGGTGGAGGGAAGGTGAGCAGTTCTTC	CASSRWREGEQFF
.	.	TRBV7-2	TRBJ1-5	TGTGCCAGCAGCTTAGTTGGGCAGGTCCTGGGGCCCCAGCATTTT	CASSLVGQVLGPQHF
once	.	TRBV6-5	TRBJ1-2	TGTGCCAGCATAATCACTACGGCTGAGGGTAGAGGCTACACCTTC	CASIITTAEGRGYTF
.	TRBD2	TRBV4-3	TRBJ2-3	TGCGCCAGCAGCCAAGTACTAGCGGGGCCACTTAACACAGATACGCAGTATTTT	CASSQVLAGPLNTDTQYF
.	.	TRBV5-6	TRBJ2-7	TGTGCCAGCACTCGTGGCGGGGTTCTGACCTACGAGCAGTACTTC	CASTRGGVLTYEQYF
.	.	TRBV5-1	TRBJ2-5	TGCGCCAGCAGCGTAAATCAGGGTCGGGAGACCCAGTACTTC	CASSVNQGRETQYF
once	TRBD2	TRBV30	TRBJ2-1	TGTGCCTCCCGGTTTGAGCGGGGGTTATACAATGAGCAGTTCTTC	CASRFERGLYNEQFF
.	.	TRBV30	TRBJ1-2	TGTGCCTGGAGTAGGGCAAGTCAGACAGTAGGCTACACCTTC	CAWSRASQTVGYTF
.	.	TRBV19	TRBJ2-7	TGTGCCAGTAGTACCGGGCCCACAGGGAGCCGGGTCGAGCAGTACTTC	CASSTGPTGSRVEQYF
.	.	TRBV7-9	TRBJ1-5	TGTGCCAGCAGCTCGGGGGAAAGGGGCAATCAGCCCCAGCATTTT	CASSSGERGNQPQHF
.	.	TRBV25-1	TRBJ2-5	TGTGCCAGCAGGCAGGAAGAGACCCAGTACTTC	CASRQEETQYF
.	.	TRBV11-2	TRBJ1-4	TGTGCCAGCAGTATGTTCGAAAAACTGTTTTTT	CASSMFEKLFF
.	.	TRBV5-1	TRBJ1-4	TGCGCCAGCAGCGGTCTGGGGGGGAAAAATGAAAAACTGTTTTTT	CASSGLGGKNEKLFF
once	.	TRBV28	TRBJ1-4	TGTGCCAGCAGCCCTCCCCGGGAGCGTAATGAAAAACTGTTTTTT	CASSPPRERNEKLFF
once	.	TRBV7-9	TRBJ1-5	TGTGCCAGCAGCTTACCGGGGGGCAATCAGCCCCAGCATTTT	CASSLPGGNQPQHF
once	.	TRBV11-2	TRBJ1-2	TGTGCCAGCAGCTTAGAGGTCGGAACAGGGCCCTATGGCTACACCTTC	CASSLEVGTGPYGYTF
.	TRBD1	TRBV5-1	TRBJ1-2	TGCGCCAGCAGCTTGGAGACAGGGCCAAGCACCTTC	CASSLETGPSTF
.	.	TRBV7-9	TRBJ1-1	TGTGCCAGCAGCTCAGGGATGGCTGAAGCTTTCTTT	CASSSGMAEAFF
.	.	TRBV4-1	TRBJ1-2	TGCGCCAGCAGCCAAGTAGGGATTCAGACAGGACTCTATGGCTACACCTTC	CASSQVGIQTGLYGYTF
.	.	TRBV5-1	TRBJ1-2	TGCGCCAGCAGCTTGGGAAATAAGGGGTTGATCACGAGTGGCTACACCTTC	CASSLGNKGLITSGYTF
.	.	TRBV9	TRBJ1-5	TGTGCCAGCAGCGAAGGAACAGGGAATCAGCCCCAGCATTTT	CASSEGTGNQPQHF
.	TRBD1	TRBV11-2	TRBJ2-7	TGTGCCAGCAGCTCTAGACAGGGTCCCAACTCCTACGAGCAGTACTTC	CASSSRQGPNSYEQYF
.	TRBD2	TRBV4-1	TRBJ2-5	TGCGCCAGCAGCCAAGCAGCGGGGGGGCTGGAGACCCAGTACTTC	CASSQAAGGLETQYF
.	.	TRBV25-1	TRBJ1-2	TGTGCCAGCAGTGAATTCGAGGGTACCTATGGCTACACCTTC	CASSEFEGTYGYTF
few	.	TRBV2	TRBJ1-1	TGTGCCAGCAGCGGAGGTCGGAACACTGAAGCTTTCTTT	CASSGGRNTEAFF
.	.	TRBV4-1	TRBJ1-2	TGCGCCAGCAGCCAAGCGGGCCAGGGGAGTGGCTACACCTTC	CASSQAGQGSGYTF
.	.	TRBV2	TRBJ1-2	TGTGCCAGCAGTGAAGACCCAGTCGGCTACACCTTC	CASSEDPVGYTF
.	.	TRBV28	TRBJ1-4	TGTGCCAGCAGTCCCAACATCGAAAAACTGTTTTTT	CASSPNIEKLFF
.	.	TRBV10-3	TRBJ1-1	TGTGCATCCGGGGTAAACACTGAAGCTTTCTTT	CASGVNTEAFF
.	.	TRBV13	TRBJ1-3	TGTGCCAGCAGCTTAAAGCCTGGAAACACCATATATTTT	CASSLKPGNTIYF
.	.	TRBV5-4	TRBJ2-2	TGTGCCAGCAGCCGCAGGGGGGTGGGCACCGGGGAGCTGTTTTTT	CASSRRGVGTGELFF
.	.	TRBV19	TRBJ1-2	TGTGCCAGTAGTATGGCGGGGGGACTTTATAACTATGGCTACACCTTC	CASSMAGGLYNYGYTF